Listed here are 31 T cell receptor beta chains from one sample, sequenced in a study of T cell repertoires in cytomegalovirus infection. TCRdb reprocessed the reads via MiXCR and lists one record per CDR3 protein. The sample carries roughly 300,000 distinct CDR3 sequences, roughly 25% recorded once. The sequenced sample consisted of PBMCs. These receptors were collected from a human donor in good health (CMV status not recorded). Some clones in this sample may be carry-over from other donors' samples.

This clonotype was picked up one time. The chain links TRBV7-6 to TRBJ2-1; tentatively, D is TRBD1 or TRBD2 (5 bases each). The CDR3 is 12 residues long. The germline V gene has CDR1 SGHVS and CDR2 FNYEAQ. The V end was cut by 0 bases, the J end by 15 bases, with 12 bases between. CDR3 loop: CASSLAGTLRFF. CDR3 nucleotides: TGTGCCAGCAGCTTAGCGGGGACGTTGCGGTTCTTC.

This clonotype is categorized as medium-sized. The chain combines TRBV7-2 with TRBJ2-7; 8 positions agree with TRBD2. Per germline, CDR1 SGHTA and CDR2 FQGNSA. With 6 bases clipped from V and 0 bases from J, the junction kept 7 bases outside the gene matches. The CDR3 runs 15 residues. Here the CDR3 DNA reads TGTGCCAGCAGTAATAGCGGGGCCGTCTCCTACGAGCAGTACTTC. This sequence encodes CASSNSGAVSYEQYF.

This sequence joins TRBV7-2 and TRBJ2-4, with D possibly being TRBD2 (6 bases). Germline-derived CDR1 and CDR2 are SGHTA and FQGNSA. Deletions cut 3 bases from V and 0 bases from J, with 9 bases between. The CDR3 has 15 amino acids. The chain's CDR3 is CASSLEGLAKNIQYF. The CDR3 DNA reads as TGTGCCAGCAGCTTGGAGGGACTAGCCAAAAACATTCAGTACTTC.

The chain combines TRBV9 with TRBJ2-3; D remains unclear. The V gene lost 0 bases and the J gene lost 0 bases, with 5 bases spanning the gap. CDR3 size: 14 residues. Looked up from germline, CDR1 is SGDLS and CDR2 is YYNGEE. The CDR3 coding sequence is TGTGCCAGCAGCGTAGATACTAGCACAGATACGCAGTATTTT. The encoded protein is CASSVDTSTDTQYF.

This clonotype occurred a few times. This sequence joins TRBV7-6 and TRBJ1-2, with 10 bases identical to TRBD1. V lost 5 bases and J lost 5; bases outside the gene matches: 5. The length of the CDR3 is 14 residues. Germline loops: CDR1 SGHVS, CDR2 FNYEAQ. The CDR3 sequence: CASSPTGGLYGYTF. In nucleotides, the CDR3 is TGTGCCAGCAGCCCGACAGGGGGCCTGTATGGCTACACCTTC.

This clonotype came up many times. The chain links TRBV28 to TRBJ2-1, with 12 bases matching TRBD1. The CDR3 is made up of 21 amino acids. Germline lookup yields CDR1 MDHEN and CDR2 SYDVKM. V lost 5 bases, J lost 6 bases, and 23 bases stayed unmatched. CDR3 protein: CASSPVGGTGGIIAGSNEQFF. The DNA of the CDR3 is TGTGCCAGCAGTCCCGTGGGGGGGACAGGGGGCATTATAGCGGGGTCCAATGAGCAGTTCTTC.

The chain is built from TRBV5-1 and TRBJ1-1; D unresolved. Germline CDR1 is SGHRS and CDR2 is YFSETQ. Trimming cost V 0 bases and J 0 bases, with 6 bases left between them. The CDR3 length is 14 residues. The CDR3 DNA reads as TGCGCCAGCAGCTTGGGTCCCATGAACACTGAAGCTTTCTTT. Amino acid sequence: CASSLGPMNTEAFF. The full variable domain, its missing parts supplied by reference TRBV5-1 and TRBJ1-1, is KAGVTQTPRYLIKTRGQQVTLSCSPISGHRSVSWYQQTPGQGLQFLFEYFSETQRNKGNFPGRFSGRQFSNSRSEMNVSTLELGDSALYLCASSLGPMNTEAFFGQGTRLTVV.

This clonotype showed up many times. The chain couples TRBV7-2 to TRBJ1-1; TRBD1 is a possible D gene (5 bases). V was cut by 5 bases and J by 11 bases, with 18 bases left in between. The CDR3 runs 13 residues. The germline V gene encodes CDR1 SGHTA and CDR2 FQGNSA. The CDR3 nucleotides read TGTGCCAGCAGCAGAATGGACACTCAAAGGGCTTTCTTT. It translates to CASSRMDTQRAFF.

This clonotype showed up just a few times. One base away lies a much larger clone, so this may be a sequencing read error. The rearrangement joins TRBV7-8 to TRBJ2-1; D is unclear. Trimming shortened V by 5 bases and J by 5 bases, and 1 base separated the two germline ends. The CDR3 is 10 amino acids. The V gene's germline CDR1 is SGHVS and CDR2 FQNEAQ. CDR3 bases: TGTGCCAGCAGCCACAATGAGCAGTTCTTC. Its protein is CASSHNEQFF.

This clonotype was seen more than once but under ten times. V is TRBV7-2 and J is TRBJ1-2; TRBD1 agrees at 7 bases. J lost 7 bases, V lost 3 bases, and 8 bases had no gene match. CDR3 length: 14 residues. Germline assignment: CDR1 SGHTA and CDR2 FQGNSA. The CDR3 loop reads CASSFIRQGSGYTF. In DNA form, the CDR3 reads TGTGCCAGCAGCTTCATCAGACAGGGCTCTGGCTACACCTTC.

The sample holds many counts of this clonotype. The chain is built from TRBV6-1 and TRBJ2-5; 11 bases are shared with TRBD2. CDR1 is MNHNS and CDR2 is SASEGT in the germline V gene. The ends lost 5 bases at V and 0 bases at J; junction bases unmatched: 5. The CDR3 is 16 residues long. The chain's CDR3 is CASSKTSGTYQETQYF. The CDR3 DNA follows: TGTGCCAGCAGTAAGACTAGCGGGACCTACCAAGAGACCCAGTACTTC.

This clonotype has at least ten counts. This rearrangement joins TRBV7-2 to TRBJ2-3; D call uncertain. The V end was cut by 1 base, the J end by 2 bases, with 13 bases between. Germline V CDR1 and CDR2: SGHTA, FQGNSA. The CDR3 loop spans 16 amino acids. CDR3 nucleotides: TGTGCCAGCAGCTTAGTCCCCGCGGATATCACAGATACGCAGTATTTT. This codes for CASSLVPADITDTQYF.

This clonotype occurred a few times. The CDR3 sequence: CASSGGPWGTEAFF. CDR3 nucleotides: TGTGCCAGCAGCGGGGGGCCCTGGGGCACTGAAGCTTTCTTT. The gene calls are TRBV11-2 and TRBJ1-1; maybe TRBD1 (6 bases). The CDR3 extends over 14 amino acids. Germline V gene sequence: CDR1 SGHAT, CDR2 FQNNGV. Between the trimmed V and J ends, which lost 5 bases and 4 bases, there was a span of 14 bases.

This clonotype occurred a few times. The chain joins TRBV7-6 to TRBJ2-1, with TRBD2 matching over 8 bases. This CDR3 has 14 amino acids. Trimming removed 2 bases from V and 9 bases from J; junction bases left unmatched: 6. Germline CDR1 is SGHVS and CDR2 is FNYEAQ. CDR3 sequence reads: CASSLWSGRGEQFF. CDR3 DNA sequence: TGTGCCAGCAGCTTATGGAGCGGGAGAGGTGAGCAGTTCTTC.

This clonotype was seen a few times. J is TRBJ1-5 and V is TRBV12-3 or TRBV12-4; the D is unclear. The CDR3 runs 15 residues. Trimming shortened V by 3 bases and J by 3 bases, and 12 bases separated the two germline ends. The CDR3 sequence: CASSFVNAHNQPQHF. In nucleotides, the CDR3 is TGTGCCAGCAGTTTTGTGAACGCCCACAATCAGCCCCAGCATTTT.

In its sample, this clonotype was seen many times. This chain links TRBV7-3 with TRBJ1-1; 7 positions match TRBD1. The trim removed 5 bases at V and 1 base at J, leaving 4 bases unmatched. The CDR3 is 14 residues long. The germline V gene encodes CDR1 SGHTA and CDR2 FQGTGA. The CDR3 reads CASSRDSTNTEAFF. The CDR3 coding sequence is TGTGCCAGCAGCCGGGACAGCACGAACACTGAAGCTTTCTTT.

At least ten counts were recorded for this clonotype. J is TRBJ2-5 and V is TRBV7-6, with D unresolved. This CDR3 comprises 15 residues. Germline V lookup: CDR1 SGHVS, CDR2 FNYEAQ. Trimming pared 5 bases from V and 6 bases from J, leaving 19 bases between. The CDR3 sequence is CASSPGFVGEKTQYF. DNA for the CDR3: TGTGCCAGCAGCCCGGGCTTTGTTGGAGAAAAGACCCAGTACTTC. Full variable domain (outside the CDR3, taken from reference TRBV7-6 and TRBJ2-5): GAGVSQSPRYKVTKRGQDVALRCDPISGHVSLYWYRQALGQGPEFLTYFNYEAQQDKSGLPNDRFSAERPEGSISTLTIQRTEQRDSAMYRCASSPGFVGEKTQYFGPGTRLLVL.

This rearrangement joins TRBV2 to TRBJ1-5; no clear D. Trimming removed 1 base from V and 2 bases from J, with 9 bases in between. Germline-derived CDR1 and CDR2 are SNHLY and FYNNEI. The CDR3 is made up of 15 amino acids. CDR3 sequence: CASSEVALGNQPQHF. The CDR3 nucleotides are TGTGCCAGCAGTGAAGTGGCGCTGGGCAATCAGCCCCAGCATTTT.

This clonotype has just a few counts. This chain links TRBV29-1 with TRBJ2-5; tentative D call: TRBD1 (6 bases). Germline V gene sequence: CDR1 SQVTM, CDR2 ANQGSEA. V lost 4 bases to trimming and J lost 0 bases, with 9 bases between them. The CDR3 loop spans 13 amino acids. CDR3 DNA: TGCAGCGTTGTACAGGGCTACCAAGAGACCCAGTACTTC. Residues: CSVVQGYQETQYF.

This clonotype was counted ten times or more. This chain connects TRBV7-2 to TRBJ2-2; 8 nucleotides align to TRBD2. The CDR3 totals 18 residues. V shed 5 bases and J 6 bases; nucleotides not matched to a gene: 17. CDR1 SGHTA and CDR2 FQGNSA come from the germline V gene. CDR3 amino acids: CASSPLKRGRAFAGELFF. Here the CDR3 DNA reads TGTGCCAGCAGCCCGCTGAAGCGGGGGAGGGCCTTCGCCGGGGAGCTGTTTTTT.

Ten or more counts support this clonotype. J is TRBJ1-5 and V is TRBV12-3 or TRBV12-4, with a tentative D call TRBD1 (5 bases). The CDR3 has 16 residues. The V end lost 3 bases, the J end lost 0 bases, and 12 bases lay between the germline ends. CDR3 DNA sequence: TGTGCCAGCAGTTTCCCAGGGATAAATAGCAATCAGCCCCAGCATTTT. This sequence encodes CASSFPGINSNQPQHF.

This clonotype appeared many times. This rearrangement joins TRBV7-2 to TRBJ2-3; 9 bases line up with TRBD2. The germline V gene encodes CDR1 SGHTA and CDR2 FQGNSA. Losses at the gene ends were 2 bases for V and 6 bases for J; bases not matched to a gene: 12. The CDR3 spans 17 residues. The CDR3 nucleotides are TGTGCCAGCAGCTTATTGGGGGGCGGGAGGGCCTCTGATACGCAGTATTTT. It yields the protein CASSLLGGGRASDTQYF.

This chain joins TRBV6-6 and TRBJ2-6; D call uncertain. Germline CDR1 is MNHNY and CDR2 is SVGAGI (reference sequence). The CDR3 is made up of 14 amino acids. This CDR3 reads CAAEGGSGANVLTF. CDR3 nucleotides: TGTGCGGCCGAAGGCGGCTCTGGGGCCAACGTCCTGACTTTC.

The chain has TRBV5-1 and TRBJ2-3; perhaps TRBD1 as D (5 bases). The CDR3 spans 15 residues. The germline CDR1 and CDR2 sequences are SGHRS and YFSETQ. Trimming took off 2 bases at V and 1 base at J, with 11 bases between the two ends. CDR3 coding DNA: TGCGCCAGCAGCTTTGACAGCCCCCGCACAGATACGCAGTATTTT. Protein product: CASSFDSPRTDTQYF.

The CDR3 nucleotides read TGTGCCAGCAGAAGACAGAGGACAAGCTCGAACACTGAAGCTTTCTTT. Amino acids: CASRRQRTSSNTEAFF. The rearrangement uses TRBV6-5 and TRBJ1-1, with a weak D call TRBD1 (5 bases). CDR3 length: 16 residues. Trimming removed 6 bases from V and 1 base from J, with 18 bases in between. The V gene's germline CDR1 is MNHEY and CDR2 SVGAGI.

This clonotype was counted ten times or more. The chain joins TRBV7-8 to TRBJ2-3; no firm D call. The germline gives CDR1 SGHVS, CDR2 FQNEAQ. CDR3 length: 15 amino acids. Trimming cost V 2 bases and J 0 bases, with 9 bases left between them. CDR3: CASSLSAWSTDTQYF. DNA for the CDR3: TGTGCCAGCAGCTTATCGGCCTGGAGCACAGATACGCAGTATTTT.

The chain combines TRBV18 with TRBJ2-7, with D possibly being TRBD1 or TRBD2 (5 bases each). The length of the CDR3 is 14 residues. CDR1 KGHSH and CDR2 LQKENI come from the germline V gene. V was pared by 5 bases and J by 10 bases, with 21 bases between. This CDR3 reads CASSNAGTGYGQYF. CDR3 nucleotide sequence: TGTGCCAGCTCAAACGCCGGGACCGGCTACGGTCAGTACTTC.

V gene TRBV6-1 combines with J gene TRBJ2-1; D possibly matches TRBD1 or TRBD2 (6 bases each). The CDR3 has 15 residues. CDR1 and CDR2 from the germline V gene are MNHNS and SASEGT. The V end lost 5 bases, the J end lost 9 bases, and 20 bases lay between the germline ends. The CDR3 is CASSYQPGAIGEQFF. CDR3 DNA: TGTGCCAGCAGTTATCAGCCGGGGGCGATTGGTGAGCAGTTCTTC.

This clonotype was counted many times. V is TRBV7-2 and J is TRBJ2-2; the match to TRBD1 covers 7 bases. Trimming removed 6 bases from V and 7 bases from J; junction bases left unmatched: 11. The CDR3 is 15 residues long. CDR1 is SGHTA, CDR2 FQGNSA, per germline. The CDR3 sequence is CASRAAGGGGGELFF. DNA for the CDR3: TGTGCCAGCAGGGCGGCAGGGGGTGGCGGCGGGGAGCTGTTTTTT.

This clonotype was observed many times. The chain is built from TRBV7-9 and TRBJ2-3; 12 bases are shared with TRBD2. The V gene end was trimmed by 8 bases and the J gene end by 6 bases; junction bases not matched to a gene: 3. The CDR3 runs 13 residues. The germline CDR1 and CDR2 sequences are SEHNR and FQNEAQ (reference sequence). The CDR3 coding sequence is TGTGCCAGCCAGACTAGCGGGAGCGATACGCAGTATTTT. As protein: CASQTSGSDTQYF. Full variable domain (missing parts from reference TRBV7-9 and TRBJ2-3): DTGVSQNPRHKITKRGQNVTFRCDPISEHNRLYWYRQTLGQGPEFLTYFQNEAQLEKSRLLSDRFSAERPKGSFSTLEIQRTEQGDSAMYLCASQTSGSDTQYFGPGTRLTVL.

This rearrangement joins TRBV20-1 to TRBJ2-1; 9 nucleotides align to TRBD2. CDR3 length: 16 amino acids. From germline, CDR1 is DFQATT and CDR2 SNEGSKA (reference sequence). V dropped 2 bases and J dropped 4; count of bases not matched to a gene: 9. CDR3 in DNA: TGCAGTGCTAGAAGGGGGTCTAGCGGGACGTACAATGAGCAGTTCTTC. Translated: CSARRGSSGTYNEQFF.